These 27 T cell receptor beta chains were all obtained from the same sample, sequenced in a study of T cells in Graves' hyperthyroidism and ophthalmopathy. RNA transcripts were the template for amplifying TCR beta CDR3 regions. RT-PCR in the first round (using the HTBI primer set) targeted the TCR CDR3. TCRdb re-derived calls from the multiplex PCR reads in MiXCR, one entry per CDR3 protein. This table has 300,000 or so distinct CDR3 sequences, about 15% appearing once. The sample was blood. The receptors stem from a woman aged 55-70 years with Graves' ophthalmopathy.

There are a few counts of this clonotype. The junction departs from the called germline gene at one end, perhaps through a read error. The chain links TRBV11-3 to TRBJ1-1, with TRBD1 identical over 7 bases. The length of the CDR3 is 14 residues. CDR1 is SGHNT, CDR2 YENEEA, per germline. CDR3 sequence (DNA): TGTGCCAGCAGCAGACGACAGGGCCTAACTGAAGTTTTCTTT. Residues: CASSRRQGLTEVFF.

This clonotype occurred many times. The CDR3: CASSPYRNTGELFF. In DNA form, the CDR3 reads TGTGCCAGCAGTCCGTACAGGAACACCGGGGAGCTGTTTTTT. The chain employs TRBV27 and TRBJ2-2; D is undetermined. The V end was cut by 5 bases, the J end by 1 base, with 8 bases between. CDR3 length equals 14 residues. The germline CDR1 and CDR2 sequences are MNHEY and SMNVEV (reference sequence).

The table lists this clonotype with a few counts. CDR3 residues: CASSPGQGIMNEQFF. CDR3 DNA sequence: TGTGCCAGCTCACCAGGACAGGGGATTATGAATGAGCAGTTCTTC. The chain carries TRBV18 and TRBJ2-1; 9 nucleotides align to TRBD1. Germline loops: CDR1 KGHSH, CDR2 LQKENI. This CDR3 region has 15 residues. After removal of 2 bases from V and 7 bases from J, the junction contained 6 bases not matched to a gene.

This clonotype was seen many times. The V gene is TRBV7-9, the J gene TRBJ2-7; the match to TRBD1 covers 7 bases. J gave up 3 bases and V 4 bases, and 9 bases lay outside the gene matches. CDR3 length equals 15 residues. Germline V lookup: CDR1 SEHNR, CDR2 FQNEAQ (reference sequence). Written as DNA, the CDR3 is TGTGCCAGCAGCTCAACAGGGGTCCCTTACTACGAGCAGTACTTC. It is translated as CASSSTGVPYYEQYF.

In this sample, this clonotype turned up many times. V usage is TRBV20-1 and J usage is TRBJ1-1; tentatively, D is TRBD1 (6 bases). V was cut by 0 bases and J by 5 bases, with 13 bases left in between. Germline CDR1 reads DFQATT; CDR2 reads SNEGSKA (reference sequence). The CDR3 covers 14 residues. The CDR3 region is CSARDPRRGTEAFF. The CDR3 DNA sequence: TGCAGTGCTAGAGATCCTCGGAGGGGGACTGAAGCTTTCTTT.

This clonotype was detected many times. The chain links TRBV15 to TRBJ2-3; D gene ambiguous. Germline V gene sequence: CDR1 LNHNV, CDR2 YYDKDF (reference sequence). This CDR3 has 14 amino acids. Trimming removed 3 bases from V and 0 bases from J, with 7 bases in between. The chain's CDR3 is CATSSGTSTDTQYF. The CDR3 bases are TGTGCCACCAGCAGCGGAACTAGCACAGATACGCAGTATTTT. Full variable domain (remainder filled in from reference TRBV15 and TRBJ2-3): DAMVIQNPRYQVTQFGKPVTLSCSQTLNHNVMYWYQQKSSQAPKLLFHYYDKDFNNEADTPDNFQSRRPNTSFCFLDIRSPGLGDTAMYLCATSSGTSTDTQYFGPGTRLTVL.

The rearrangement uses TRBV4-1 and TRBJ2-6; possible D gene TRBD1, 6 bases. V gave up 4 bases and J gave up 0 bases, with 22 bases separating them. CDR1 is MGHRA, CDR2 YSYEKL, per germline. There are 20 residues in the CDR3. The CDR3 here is CASSPRQVGNDYSGANVLTF. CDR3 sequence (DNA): TGCGCCAGCAGCCCCCGACAGGTAGGAAACGACTACTCTGGGGCCAACGTCCTGACTTTC.

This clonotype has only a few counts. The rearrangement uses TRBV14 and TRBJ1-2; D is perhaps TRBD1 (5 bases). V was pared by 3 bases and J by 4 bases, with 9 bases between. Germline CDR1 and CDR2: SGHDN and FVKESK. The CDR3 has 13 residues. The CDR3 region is CASSHTGLYGYTF. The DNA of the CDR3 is TGTGCCAGCAGCCACACAGGCCTCTATGGCTACACCTTC.

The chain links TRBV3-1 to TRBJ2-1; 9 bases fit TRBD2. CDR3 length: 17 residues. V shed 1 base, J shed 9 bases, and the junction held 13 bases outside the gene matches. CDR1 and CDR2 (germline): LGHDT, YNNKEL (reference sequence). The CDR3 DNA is TGTGCCAGCAGCCAAGGATGGGGAGCGGGGGGCGGCGGTGAGCAGTTCTTC. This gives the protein CASSQGWGAGGGGEQFF.

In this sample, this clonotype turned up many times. Written as DNA, the CDR3 is TGTGCCAGCAGCCGAGGGGGAGAGCAGTACTTC. Translating it yields CASSRGGEQYF. The rearrangement uses TRBV5-6 and TRBJ2-7; TRBD1 is a possible D gene (6 bases). Germline V gene lookup returns CDR1 SGHDT and CDR2 YYEEEE. The CDR3 is 11 amino acids. Deletions cut 4 bases from V and 7 bases from J, with 9 bases between.

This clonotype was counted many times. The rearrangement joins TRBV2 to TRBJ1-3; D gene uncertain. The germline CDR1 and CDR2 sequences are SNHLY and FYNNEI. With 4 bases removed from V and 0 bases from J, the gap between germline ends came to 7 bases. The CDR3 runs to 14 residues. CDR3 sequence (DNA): TGTGCCAGCAGTGGGGTCCTCTCTGGAAACACCATATATTTT. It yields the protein CASSGVLSGNTIYF.

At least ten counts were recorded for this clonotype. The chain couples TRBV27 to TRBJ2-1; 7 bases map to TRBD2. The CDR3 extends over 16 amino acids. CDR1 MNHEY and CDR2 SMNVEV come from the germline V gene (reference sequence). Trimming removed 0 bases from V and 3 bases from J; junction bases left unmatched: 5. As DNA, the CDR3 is TGTGCCAGCAGTTTATCGGGGGGGAAGCTCTACAATGAGCAGTTCTTC. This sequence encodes CASSLSGGKLYNEQFF.

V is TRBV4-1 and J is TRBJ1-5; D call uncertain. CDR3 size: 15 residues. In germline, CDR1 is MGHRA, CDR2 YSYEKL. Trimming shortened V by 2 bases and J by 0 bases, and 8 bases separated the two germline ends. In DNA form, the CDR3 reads TGCGCCAGCAGCCAATATCAGGATAGCAATCAGCCCCAGCATTTT. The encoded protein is CASSQYQDSNQPQHF.

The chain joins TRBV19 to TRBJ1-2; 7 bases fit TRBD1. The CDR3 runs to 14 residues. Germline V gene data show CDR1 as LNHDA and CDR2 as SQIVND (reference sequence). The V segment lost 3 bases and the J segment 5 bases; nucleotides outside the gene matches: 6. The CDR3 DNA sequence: TGTGCCAGTAGTATCCCCGGGGACAGTTATGGCTACACCTTC. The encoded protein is CASSIPGDSYGYTF.

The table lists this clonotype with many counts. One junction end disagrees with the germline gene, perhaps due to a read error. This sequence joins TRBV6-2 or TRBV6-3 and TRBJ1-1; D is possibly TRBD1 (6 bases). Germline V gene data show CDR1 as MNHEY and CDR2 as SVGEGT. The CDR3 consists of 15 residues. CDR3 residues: CASTYIGTPNTEAFF. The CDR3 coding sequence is TGTGCCAGCACTTACATCGGGACACCCAACACTGAAGCTTTCTTT.

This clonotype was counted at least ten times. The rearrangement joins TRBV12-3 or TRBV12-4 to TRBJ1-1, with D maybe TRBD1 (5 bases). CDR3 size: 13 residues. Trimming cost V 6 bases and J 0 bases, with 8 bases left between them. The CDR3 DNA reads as TGTGCCAGCAGACCCAGGGTGAACACTGAAGCTTTCTTT. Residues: CASRPRVNTEAFF.

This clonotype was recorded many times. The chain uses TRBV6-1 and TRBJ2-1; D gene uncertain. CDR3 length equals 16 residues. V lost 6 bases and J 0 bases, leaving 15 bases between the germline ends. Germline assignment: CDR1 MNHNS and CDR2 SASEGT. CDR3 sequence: CASRSYSSSSYNEQFF. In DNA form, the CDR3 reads TGTGCCAGCAGATCTTACAGTTCTAGCTCCTACAATGAGCAGTTCTTC.

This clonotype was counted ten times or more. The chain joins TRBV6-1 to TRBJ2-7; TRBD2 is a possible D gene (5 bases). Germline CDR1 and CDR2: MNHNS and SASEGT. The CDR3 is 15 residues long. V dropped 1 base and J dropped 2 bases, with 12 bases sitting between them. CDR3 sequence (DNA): TGTGCCAGCAGTGAAGGGACTGACTTACCCTACGAGCAGTACTTC. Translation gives CASSEGTDLPYEQYF.

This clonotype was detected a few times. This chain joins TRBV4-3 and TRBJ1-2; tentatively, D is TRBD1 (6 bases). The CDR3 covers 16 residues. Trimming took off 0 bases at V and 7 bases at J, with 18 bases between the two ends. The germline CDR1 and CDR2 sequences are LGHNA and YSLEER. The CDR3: CASSQDPRQGRGGYTF. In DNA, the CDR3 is TGCGCCAGCAGCCAAGACCCCAGGCAGGGGAGGGGTGGCTACACCTTC.

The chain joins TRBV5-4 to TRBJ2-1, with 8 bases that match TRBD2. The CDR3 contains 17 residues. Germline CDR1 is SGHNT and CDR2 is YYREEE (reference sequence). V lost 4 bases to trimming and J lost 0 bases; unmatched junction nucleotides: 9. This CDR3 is CASSPELAALSYNEQFF. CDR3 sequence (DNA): TGTGCCAGCAGCCCGGAACTAGCGGCCCTCTCCTACAATGAGCAGTTCTTC. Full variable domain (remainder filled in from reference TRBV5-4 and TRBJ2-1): ETGVTQSPTHLIKTRGQQVTLRCSSQSGHNTVSWYQQALGQGPQFIFQYYREEENGRGNFPPRFSGLQFPNYSSELNVNALELDDSALYLCASSPELAALSYNEQFFGPGTRLTVL.

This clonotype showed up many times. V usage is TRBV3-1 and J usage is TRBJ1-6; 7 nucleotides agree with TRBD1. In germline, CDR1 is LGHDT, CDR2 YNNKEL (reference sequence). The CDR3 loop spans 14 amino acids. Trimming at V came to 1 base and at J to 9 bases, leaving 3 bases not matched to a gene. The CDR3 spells CASSQGQGGSPLHF. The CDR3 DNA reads TGTGCCAGCAGCCAAGGACAGGGTGGTTCACCCCTCCACTTT.

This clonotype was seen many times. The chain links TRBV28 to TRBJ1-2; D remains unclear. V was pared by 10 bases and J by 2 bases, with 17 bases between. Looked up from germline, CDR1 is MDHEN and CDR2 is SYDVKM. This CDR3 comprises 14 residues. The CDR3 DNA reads TGTGCCACCGCTGGGGATGGGCGGAACTATGGCTACACCTTC. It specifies CATAGDGRNYGYTF.

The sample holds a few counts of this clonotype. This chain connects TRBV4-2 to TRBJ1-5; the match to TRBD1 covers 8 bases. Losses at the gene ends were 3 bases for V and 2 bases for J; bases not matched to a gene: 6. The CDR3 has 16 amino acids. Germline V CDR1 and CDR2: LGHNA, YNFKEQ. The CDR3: CASSHIAGGGNQPQHF. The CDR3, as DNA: TGTGCCAGCAGCCACATCGCAGGGGGCGGCAATCAGCCCCAGCATTTT.

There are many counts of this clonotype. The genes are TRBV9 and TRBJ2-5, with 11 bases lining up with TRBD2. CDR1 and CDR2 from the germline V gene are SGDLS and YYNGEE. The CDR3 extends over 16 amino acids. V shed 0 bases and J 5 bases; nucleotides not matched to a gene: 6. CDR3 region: CASSVGSGRASETQYF. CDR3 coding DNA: TGTGCCAGCAGCGTAGGTAGCGGGAGGGCCAGCGAGACCCAGTACTTC.

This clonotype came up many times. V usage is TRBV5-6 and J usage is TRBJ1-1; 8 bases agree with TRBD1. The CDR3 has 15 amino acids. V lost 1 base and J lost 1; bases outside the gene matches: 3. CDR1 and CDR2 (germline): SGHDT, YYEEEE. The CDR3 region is CASSLPDRGNTEAFF. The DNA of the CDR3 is TGTGCCAGCAGCTTGCCTGACAGGGGGAACACTGAAGCTTTCTTT.

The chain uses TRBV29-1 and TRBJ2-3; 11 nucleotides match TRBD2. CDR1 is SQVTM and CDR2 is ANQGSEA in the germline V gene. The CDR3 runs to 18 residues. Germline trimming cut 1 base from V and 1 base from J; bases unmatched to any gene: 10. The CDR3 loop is CSVEGLTILAGGTDTQYF. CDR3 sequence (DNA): TGCAGCGTTGAAGGTCTTACAATACTAGCGGGAGGCACAGATACGCAGTATTTT.

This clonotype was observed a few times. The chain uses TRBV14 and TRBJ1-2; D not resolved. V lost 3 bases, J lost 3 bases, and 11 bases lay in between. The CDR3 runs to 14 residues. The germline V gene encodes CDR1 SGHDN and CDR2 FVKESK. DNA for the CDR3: TGTGCCAGCAGCCAGGACTTTTGGGACTATGGCTACACCTTC. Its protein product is CASSQDFWDYGYTF.